The 28 T cell receptor beta chains presented below share a single source sample, sequenced in a study of cytomegalovirus exposure and HLA in healthy donors. Clones were read by immunoSEQ multiplex PCR, and TCRdb kept only the in-frame ones, dropping some. The top ten clones hold 0.95% to 1.1% of a sample with under 350,000 clones, approximately 83% of them seen once. The sample was PBMCs. The receptors stem from a woman aged 18-29 years in good health and CMV-seronegative.

Comments on this clone: Within the sample, other DNA sequences also encode this same CDR3. This chain connects TRBV30 to TRBJ1-1; TRBD1 matches at 10 bases. With 1 base clipped from V and 5 bases from J, the junction kept 1 base outside the gene matches. Germline CDR1 reads GTSNPN; CDR2 reads SVGIG (reference sequence). CDR3 length: 13 residues. The CDR3 is CAWSGTGGTEAFF. Here the CDR3 DNA reads TGTGCCTGGAGTGGGACAGGGGGAACTGAAGCTTTCTTT.

This chain links TRBV28 with TRBJ1-5; D remains unclear. Per the germline V gene, CDR1 is MDHEN and CDR2 is SYDVKM. CDR3 length equals 15 residues. Deletions cut 3 bases from V and 2 bases from J, with 11 bases between. CDR3 sequence (DNA): TGTGCCAGCAGTTTTAGAGGGTTTGGCAATCAGCCCCAGCATTTT. Its protein is CASSFRGFGNQPQHF.

This sequence joins TRBV12-5 and TRBJ2-1, with 9 positions matching TRBD1. CDR3 length equals 14 residues. Germline CDR1 is LGHNT and CDR2 is FRNRAP. Trimming cost V 5 bases and J 6 bases; bases outside gene matches: 5. The CDR3 reads CASGHRGRVNEQFF. The CDR3 coding sequence is TGTGCTAGTGGTCACAGGGGGCGGGTCAATGAGCAGTTCTTC. The full variable domain, its missing parts supplied by reference TRBV12-5 and TRBJ2-1, is DARVTQTPRHKVTEMGQEVTMRCQPILGHNTVFWYRQTMMQGLELLAYFRNRAPLDDSGMPKDRFSAEMPDATLATLKIQPSEPRDSAVYFCASGHRGRVNEQFFGPGTRLTVL.

The V and J genes are TRBV11-2 and TRBJ2-1; TRBD1 matches at 10 bases. V gave up 4 bases and J gave up 0 bases; unmatched junction bases: 9. Germline V gives CDR1 SGHAT, CDR2 FQNNGV. The CDR3 totals 18 residues. CDR3 amino acids: CASSSKGGDRGSYNEQFF. The CDR3 DNA is TGTGCCAGCAGCTCGAAGGGTGGGGACAGGGGCTCCTACAATGAGCAGTTCTTC. The full variable domain, with the rest looked up from reference TRBV11-2 and TRBJ2-1, is EAGVAQSPRYKIIEKRQSVAFWCNPISGHATLYWYQQILGQGPKLLIQFQNNGVVDDSQLPKDRFSAERLKGVDSTLKIQPAKLEDSAVYLCASSSKGGDRGSYNEQFFGPGTRLTVL.

The chain recombines TRBV11-1 with TRBJ2-2, with TRBD1 matching 7 bases. CDR1 and CDR2 from the germline V gene are SGHAT and FQDESV (reference sequence). The junction had 5 bases not matched to a gene; V was cut back by 4 bases and J by 3 bases. This CDR3 is 15 amino acids long. CDR3 in DNA: TGTGCCAGCAGCTCCGGACAGGTTTACACCGGGGAGCTGTTTTTT. Its protein is CASSSGQVYTGELFF.

V usage is TRBV4-3 and J usage is TRBJ1-4; possible D gene TRBD1, 6 bases. The CDR3 covers 14 residues. Trimming took off 0 bases at V and 7 bases at J, with 9 bases between the two ends. Germline V gene data show CDR1 as LGHNA and CDR2 as YSLEER. The CDR3 nucleotides read TGCGCCAGCAGCCAAGAGGGGGCAGTTGAAAAACTGTTTTTT. This gives the protein CASSQEGAVEKLFF.

The chain uses TRBV5-1 and TRBJ2-7; the match to TRBD2 covers 13 bases. J gave up 4 bases and V 4 bases, and 11 bases lay outside the gene matches. Germline CDR1 reads SGHRS; CDR2 reads YFSETQ. CDR3 length equals 17 residues. The CDR3 nucleotides read TGCGCCAGCAGCCAAAGAACTAGCGGGGGGGCCTGGTACGAGCAGTACTTC. Protein product: CASSQRTSGGAWYEQYF.

The chain uses TRBV25-1 and TRBJ2-7; possible D gene TRBD1, 6 bases. Germline V CDR1 and CDR2: MGHDK, SYGVNS. The CDR3 covers 13 residues. Trimming stripped 5 bases from V and 3 bases from J, with 11 bases between. CDR3 sequence reads: CASSRGQIYEQYF. The CDR3 nucleotides are TGTGCCAGCAGTCGTGGACAGATCTACGAGCAGTACTTC.

The chain has TRBV11-1 and TRBJ1-6; 8 bases align to TRBD1. After removal of 4 bases from V and 9 bases from J, the junction contained 14 bases not matched to a gene. Per germline, CDR1 SGHAT and CDR2 FQDESV (reference sequence). The CDR3 is 17 amino acids. CDR3 sequence reads: CASSSRTGNTGISPLHF. DNA for the CDR3: TGTGCCAGCAGCTCCAGGACAGGGAATACCGGGATTTCACCCCTCCACTTT.

The rearrangement joins TRBV11-2 to TRBJ1-2, with 8 bases matching TRBD1. V lost 5 bases, J lost 2 bases, and 4 bases stayed unmatched. Germline CDR1 SGHAT, CDR2 FQNNGV. This CDR3 is 14 amino acids long. The CDR3 loop is CASSGRQGNYGYTF. CDR3 nucleotides: TGTGCCAGCAGCGGCCGACAGGGGAACTATGGCTACACCTTC.

The chain links TRBV9 to TRBJ2-1; 11 bases are a match to TRBD2. From germline, CDR1 is SGDLS and CDR2 YYNGEE. Germline trimming cut 0 bases from V and 9 bases from J; bases unmatched to any gene: 5. CDR3 size: 15 residues. CDR3 coding DNA: TGTGCCAGCAGCGTAGTGTTAGCGGGAGGGACTGAGCAGTTCTTC. Residues: CASSVVLAGGTEQFF.

The V call is TRBV7-9, the J call TRBJ1-1; D gene unclear. V was clipped by 0 bases and J by 1 base, with 3 bases between them. The CDR3 is 13 amino acids. The germline gives CDR1 SEHNR, CDR2 FQNEAQ (reference sequence). CDR3 sequence: CASSLAKNTEAFF. The DNA of the CDR3 is TGTGCCAGCAGCTTAGCCAAGAACACTGAAGCTTTCTTT.

The chain links TRBV11-3 to TRBJ2-1; TRBD1 matches at 7 bases. Germline loops: CDR1 SGHNT, CDR2 YENEEA. This CDR3 is 17 amino acids long. The V gene end was trimmed by 1 base and the J gene end by 5 bases; junction bases not matched to a gene: 11. The DNA for the CDR3 is TGTGCCAGCAGCTTAGTCACTTTAAGGGGGCAAGACAATGAGCAGTTCTTC. This gives the protein CASSLVTLRGQDNEQFF.

This sequence joins TRBV30 and TRBJ1-2; D remains ambiguous. Germline CDR1 and CDR2: GTSNPN and SVGIG (reference sequence). This CDR3 has 13 residues. With 2 bases removed from V and 8 bases from J, the gap between germline ends came to 15 bases. The CDR3 loop is CAWSPQPGFGYTF. The CDR3 region has the DNA TGTGCCTGGAGTCCTCAGCCGGGGTTCGGCTACACCTTC.

This clone was picked up one time. This sequence joins TRBV19 and TRBJ2-1; 7 positions match TRBD2. J lost 10 bases, V lost 3 bases, and 9 bases had no gene match. The CDR3 runs 14 residues. Germline V gene lookup returns CDR1 LNHDA and CDR2 SQIVND (reference sequence). DNA of the CDR3: TGTGCCAGTAGTATTGTACTAGCGACCGGGGAGCAGTTCTTC. It codes for CASSIVLATGEQFF.

This chain connects TRBV27 to TRBJ2-1; the D gene is possibly TRBD2 (6 bases). CDR1 and CDR2 from the germline V gene are MNHEY and SMNVEV (reference sequence). Trimming left V 0 bases short and J 8 bases short, with 11 bases between. There are 14 residues in the CDR3. The CDR3 bases are TGTGCCAGCAGTTTATCGTGGCCGGGGGATGAGCAGTTCTTC. It codes for CASSLSWPGDEQFF.

This clone came up once. CDR3 sequence (DNA): TGTGCCAGTAGTGTTACGACAGGGGACAACTATGGCTACACCTTC. Residues: CASSVTTGDNYGYTF. The chain has TRBV19 and TRBJ1-2, with 8 bases aligning to TRBD1. CDR1 is LNHDA, CDR2 SQIVND, per germline (reference sequence). CDR3 length: 15 residues. V dropped 5 bases and J dropped 2; count of bases not matched to a gene: 7.

The chain uses TRBV5-1 and TRBJ2-7; D is perhaps TRBD2 (5 bases). The V end was cut by 1 base, the J end by 0 bases, with 14 bases between. Germline lookup yields CDR1 SGHRS and CDR2 YFSETQ. The CDR3 loop spans 16 amino acids. The CDR3: CASSLHLARSSYEQYF. CDR3 DNA sequence: TGCGCCAGCAGCTTGCACTTAGCGAGGAGCTCCTACGAGCAGTACTTC.

The chain combines TRBV5-1 with TRBJ2-1; 9 bases agree with TRBD2. Germline values: CDR1 SGHRS, CDR2 YFSETQ. The V and J ends lost 9 bases and 7 bases, in that order; junction bases with no gene match: 11. CDR3 length: 14 amino acids. CDR3 DNA sequence: TGCGCCACCCGAGGTAGCGGGAGTGTAAATGAGCAGTTCTTC. It codes for CATRGSGSVNEQFF.

This chain joins TRBV7-8 and TRBJ2-7, with a tentative D call TRBD1 (5 bases). V was pared by 8 bases and J by 4 bases, with 15 bases between. Germline V lookup: CDR1 SGHVS, CDR2 FQNEAQ. The CDR3 is 13 residues long. The CDR3 reads CASRQGVRYEQYF. For the CDR3, the DNA is TGTGCCAGCCGACAAGGGGTTCGTTACGAGCAGTACTTC.

The rearrangement links TRBV6-5 to TRBJ2-5; 10 positions match TRBD2. The germline V gene encodes CDR1 MNHEY and CDR2 SVGAGI. Trimming at V came to 0 bases and at J to 4 bases, leaving 5 bases not matched to a gene. CDR3 length: 16 residues. CDR3 in amino acids: CASSYSTSGFRETQYF. CDR3 sequence (DNA): TGTGCCAGCAGTTACTCGACTAGCGGGTTTCGAGAGACCCAGTACTTC.

The chain carries TRBV6-6 and TRBJ2-2, with 9 bases lining up with TRBD1. The trim removed 7 bases at V and 7 bases at J, leaving 7 bases unmatched. Germline-derived CDR1 and CDR2 are MNHNY and SVGAGI (reference sequence). The CDR3 length is 14 residues. CDR3 amino acids: CASITGTGNGELFF. CDR3 coding DNA: TGTGCCAGCATTACCGGGACAGGGAACGGGGAGCTGTTTTTT.

V gene TRBV9 combines with J gene TRBJ2-1, with D perhaps matching TRBD2 (5 bases). Germline CDR1 is SGDLS and CDR2 is YYNGEE. Trimming left V 3 bases short and J 0 bases short, with 19 bases between. The CDR3 has 18 amino acids. The CDR3, as DNA: TGTGCCAGCAGCGCCCCTCGGAGGAGCGCTAGCTCCTACAATGAGCAGTTCTTC. Residues: CASSAPRRSASSYNEQFF. Full variable domain (remainder filled in from reference TRBV9 and TRBJ2-1): DSGVTQTPKHLITATGQRVTLRCSPRSGDLSVYWYQQSLDQGLQFLIQYYNGEERAKGNILERFSAQQFPDLHSELNLSSLELGDSALYFCASSAPRRSASSYNEQFFGPGTRLTVL.

V is TRBV7-3 and J is TRBJ1-6; TRBD1 is a possible D gene (5 bases). In germline, CDR1 is SGHTA, CDR2 FQGTGA. The CDR3 has 15 residues. V was pared by 5 bases and J by 7 bases, with 15 bases between. The CDR3 sequence: CASSAQGSRNSPLHF. The CDR3 nucleotides read TGTGCCAGCAGCGCGCAGGGCTCCAGGAATTCACCCCTCCACTTT.

A note on this clone: Different DNA sequences within this sample yield the same CDR3. The chain joins TRBV11-3 to TRBJ2-1, with 11 nucleotides matching TRBD2. V lost 1 base and J lost 4; bases outside the gene matches: 3. Germline V gene data show CDR1 as SGHNT and CDR2 as YENEEA. The CDR3 totals 16 residues. The CDR3 DNA follows: TGTGCCAGCAGCTTAGTCGGGACTAGCGGTTACAATGAGCAGTTCTTC. This translates into CASSLVGTSGYNEQFF. The variable domain in full, with the rest retrieved from reference TRBV11-3 and TRBJ2-1, is EAGVVQSPRYKIIEKKQPVAFWCNPISGHNTLYWYLQNLGQGPELLIRYENEEAVDDSQLPKDRFSAERLKGVDSTLKIQPAELGDSAVYLCASSLVGTSGYNEQFFGPGTRLTVL.

The gene calls are TRBV7-2 and TRBJ2-1; D possibly corresponds to TRBD2 (7 bases). Germline V gene lookup returns CDR1 SGHTA and CDR2 FQGNSA. The length of the CDR3 is 15 residues. Trimming stripped 1 base from V and 9 bases from J, with 16 bases between. As DNA, the CDR3 is TGTGCCAGCAGCTTAGATGGGGGGCGCGGGAGTGAGCAGTTCTTC. Translated, it gives CASSLDGGRGSEQFF.

This chain links TRBV5-6 with TRBJ2-3; 9 nucleotides line up with TRBD1. The ends lost 9 bases at V and 1 base at J; junction bases unmatched: 6. The CDR3 runs 14 residues. The germline V gene encodes CDR1 SGHDT and CDR2 YYEEEE. The CDR3 DNA is TGTGCCACCAACCGGGACAGGGGCACAGATACGCAGTATTTT. Translation gives CATNRDRGTDTQYF.

The rearrangement links TRBV30 to TRBJ2-7; possibly TRBD2 for D (6 bases). Trimming shortened V by 3 bases and J by 3 bases, and 15 bases separated the two germline ends. The CDR3 covers 14 residues. Looked up from germline, CDR1 is GTSNPN and CDR2 is SVGIG (reference sequence). CDR3 bases: TGTGCCTGGAGCCATGGGGGGACCATCTACGAGCAGTACTTC. As protein: CAWSHGGTIYEQYF.